This TCR beta chain was recorded in a study of blood T cell repertoires in COVID-19. Study at large: Sites across the United States, Italy and Spain contributed samples from acute and convalescent COVID-19.

Original methodology: Amplification of reference gene primers provided the estimated nucleated cell counts. TCRdb keeps only in-frame clones here, not all; method: immunoSEQ multiplex PCR. The D gene and trimming were derived from the DNA, and the V and J assignments and clone size from that table. The sample lists about 220,000 clones; around four fifths were seen once. Germline CDR1 SGHVS, CDR2 FNYEAQ. The CDR3 is 15 amino acids. The trim removed 1 base at V and 3 bases at J, leaving 4 bases unmatched. This TCR was sampled from a woman between 65 and 79 years old with COVID-19, enrolled during active disease. The gene calls are TRBV7-6 and TRBJ1-1; 8 bases agree with TRBD1. Sample: peripheral blood. The chain's CDR3 is CASSLVQGAYTEAFF. CDR3 nucleotide sequence: TGTGCCAGCAGCTTAGTTCAGGGGGCGTACACTGAAGCTTTCTTT.